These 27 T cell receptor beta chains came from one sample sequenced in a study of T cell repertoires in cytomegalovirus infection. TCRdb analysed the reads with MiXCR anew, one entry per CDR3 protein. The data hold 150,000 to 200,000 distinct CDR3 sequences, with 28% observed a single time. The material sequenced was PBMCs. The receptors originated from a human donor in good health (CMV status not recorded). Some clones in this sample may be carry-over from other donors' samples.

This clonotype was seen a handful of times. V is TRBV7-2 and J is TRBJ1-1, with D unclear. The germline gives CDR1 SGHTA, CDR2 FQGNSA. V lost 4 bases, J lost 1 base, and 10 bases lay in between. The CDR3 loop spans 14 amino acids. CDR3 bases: TGTGCCAGCAGCTCACAATATTCGAACACTGAAGCTTTCTTT. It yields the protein CASSSQYSNTEAFF. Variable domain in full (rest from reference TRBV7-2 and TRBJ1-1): GAGVSQSPSNKVTEKGKDVELRCDPISGHTALYWYRQSLGQGLEFLIYFQGNSAPDKSGLPSDRFSAERTGGSVSTLTIQRTQQEDSAVYLCASSSQYSNTEAFFGQGTRLTVV.

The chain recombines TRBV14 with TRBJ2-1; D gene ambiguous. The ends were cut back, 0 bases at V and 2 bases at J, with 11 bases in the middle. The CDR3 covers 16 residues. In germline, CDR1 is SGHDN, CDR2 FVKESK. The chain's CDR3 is CASSQERLRTYNEQFF. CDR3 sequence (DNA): TGTGCCAGCAGCCAAGAAAGGCTAAGGACCTACAATGAGCAGTTCTTC. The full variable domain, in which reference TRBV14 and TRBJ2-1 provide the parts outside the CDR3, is EAGVTQFPSHSVIEKGQTVTLRCDPISGHDNLYWYRRVMGKEIKFLLHFVKESKQDESGMPNNRFLAERTGGTYSTLKVQPAELEDSGVYFCASSQERLRTYNEQFFGPGTRLTVL.

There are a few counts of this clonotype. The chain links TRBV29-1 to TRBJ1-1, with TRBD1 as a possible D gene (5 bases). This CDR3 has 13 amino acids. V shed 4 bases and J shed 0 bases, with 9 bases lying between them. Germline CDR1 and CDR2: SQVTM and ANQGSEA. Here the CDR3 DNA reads TGCAGCGTTGCGGGACGGTTGAACACTGAAGCTTTCTTT. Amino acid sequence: CSVAGRLNTEAFF.

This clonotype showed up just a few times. CDR3 region: CASSFPLGGVGNTEAFF. CDR3 coding DNA: TGTGCCAGCAGTTTTCCTCTGGGGGGAGTGGGGAACACTGAAGCTTTCTTT. The genes are TRBV7-8 and TRBJ1-1; D is perhaps TRBD1 (5 bases). The ends were cut back, 6 bases at V and 1 base at J, with 21 bases in the middle. Germline V gives CDR1 SGHVS, CDR2 FQNEAQ. The length of the CDR3 is 17 residues. Full variable domain (outside the CDR3, taken from reference TRBV7-8 and TRBJ1-1): GAGVSQSPRYKVAKRGQDVALRCDPISGHVSLFWYQQALGQGPEFLTYFQNEAQLDKSGLPSDRFFAERPEGSVSTLKIQRTQQEDSAVYLCASSFPLGGVGNTEAFFGQGTRLTVV.

CDR3 nucleotide sequence: TGTGCCAGTAATGGAGGGGGGTTTGGGTATCTGCCCCAGCATTTT. The encoded protein is CASNGGGFGYLPQHF. The chain uses TRBV19 and TRBJ1-5; TRBD1 might be the D (6 bases). The CDR3 consists of 15 residues. V was cut by 7 bases and J by 9 bases, with 22 bases left in between. Looked up from germline, CDR1 is LNHDA and CDR2 is SQIVND (reference sequence). The whole variable domain, remainder taken from reference TRBV19 and TRBJ1-5, is DGGITQSPKYLFRKEGQNVTLSCEQNLNHDAMYWYRQDPGQGLRLIYYSQIVNDFQKGDIAEGYSVSREKKESFPLTVTSAQKNPTAFYLCASNGGGFGYLPQHFGDGTRLSIL.

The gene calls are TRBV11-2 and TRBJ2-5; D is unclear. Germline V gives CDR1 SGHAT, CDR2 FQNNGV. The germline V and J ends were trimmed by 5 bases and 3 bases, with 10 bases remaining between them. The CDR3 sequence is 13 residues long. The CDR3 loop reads CASSQTIEETQYF. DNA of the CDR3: TGTGCCAGCAGCCAGACCATCGAAGAGACCCAGTACTTC.

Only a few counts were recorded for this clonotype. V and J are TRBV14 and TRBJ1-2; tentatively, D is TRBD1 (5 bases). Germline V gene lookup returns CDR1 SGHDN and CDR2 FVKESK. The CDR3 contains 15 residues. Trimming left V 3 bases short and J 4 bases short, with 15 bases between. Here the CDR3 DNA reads TGTGCCAGCAGCCACTTCGAAGGCAGGGCCTATGGCTACACCTTC. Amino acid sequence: CASSHFEGRAYGYTF.

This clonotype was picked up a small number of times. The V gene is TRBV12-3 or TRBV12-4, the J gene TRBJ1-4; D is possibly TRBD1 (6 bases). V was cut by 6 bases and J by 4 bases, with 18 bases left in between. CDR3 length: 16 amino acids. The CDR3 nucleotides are TGTGCCAGCAGCAGGGAAGCAGGGGCCTTTAATGAAAAACTGTTTTTT. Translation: CASSREAGAFNEKLFF.

The CDR3 protein is CASSYLNGGRGEQFF. CDR3 DNA: TGTGCCAGCAGTTACCTTAACGGGGGCCGGGGTGAGCAGTTCTTC. V gene TRBV6-2 or TRBV6-3 combines with J gene TRBJ2-1; perhaps D is TRBD1 or TRBD2 (6 bases each). The CDR3 spans 15 residues. CDR1 MNHEY and CDR2 SVGEGT come from the germline V gene. Trimming removed 2 bases at V and 9 bases at J, with 17 bases between.

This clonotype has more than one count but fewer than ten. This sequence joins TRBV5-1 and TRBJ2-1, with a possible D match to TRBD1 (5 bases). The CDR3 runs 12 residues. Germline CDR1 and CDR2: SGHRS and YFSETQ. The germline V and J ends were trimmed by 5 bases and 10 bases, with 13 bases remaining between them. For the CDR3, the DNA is TGCGCCAGCAGGGCAGGGTCTCGGGAGCAGTTCTTC. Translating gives CASRAGSREQFF.

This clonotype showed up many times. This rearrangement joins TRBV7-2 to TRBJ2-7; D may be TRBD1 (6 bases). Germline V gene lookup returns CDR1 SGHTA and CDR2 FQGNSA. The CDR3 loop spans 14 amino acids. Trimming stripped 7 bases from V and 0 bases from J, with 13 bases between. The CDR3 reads CASTGDIYSYEQYF. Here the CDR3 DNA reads TGTGCCAGCACCGGGGACATTTACTCCTACGAGCAGTACTTC.

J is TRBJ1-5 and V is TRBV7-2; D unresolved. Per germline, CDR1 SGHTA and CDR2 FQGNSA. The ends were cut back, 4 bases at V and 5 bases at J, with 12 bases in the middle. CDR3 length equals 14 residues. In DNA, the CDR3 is TGTGCCAGCAGCTCCGGACGGAACTATCAGCCCCAGCATTTT. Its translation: CASSSGRNYQPQHF.

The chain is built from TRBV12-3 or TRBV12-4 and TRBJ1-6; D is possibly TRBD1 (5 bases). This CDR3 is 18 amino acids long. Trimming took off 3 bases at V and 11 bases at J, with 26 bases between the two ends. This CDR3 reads CASSFLDLGDPGAPPLHF. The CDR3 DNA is TGTGCCAGCAGTTTTCTTGACCTTGGGGACCCCGGGGCTCCACCCCTCCACTTT.

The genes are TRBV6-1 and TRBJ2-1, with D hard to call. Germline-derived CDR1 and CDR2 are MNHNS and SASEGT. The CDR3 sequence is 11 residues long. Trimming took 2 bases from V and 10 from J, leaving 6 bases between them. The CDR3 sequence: CASSEPGEQFF. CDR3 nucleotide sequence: TGTGCCAGCAGTGAACCCGGGGAGCAGTTCTTC.

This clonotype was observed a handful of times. The CDR3 bases are TGTGCCAGCAGCTTCCGAGGGGCCCGCTATGGCTACACCTTC. It is translated as CASSFRGARYGYTF. V and J are TRBV13 and TRBJ1-2; the D gene is possibly TRBD1 (5 bases). Trimming left V 3 bases short and J 4 bases short, with 12 bases between. Germline CDR1 reads PRHDT; CDR2 reads FYEKMQ (reference sequence). The CDR3 covers 14 residues.

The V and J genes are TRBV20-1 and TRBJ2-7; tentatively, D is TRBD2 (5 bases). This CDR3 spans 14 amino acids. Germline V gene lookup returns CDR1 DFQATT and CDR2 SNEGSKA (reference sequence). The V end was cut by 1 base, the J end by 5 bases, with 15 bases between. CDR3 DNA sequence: TGCAGTGCTAGAGTAGGAGGAGTTAACGACGAGCAGTACTTC. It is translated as CSARVGGVNDEQYF.

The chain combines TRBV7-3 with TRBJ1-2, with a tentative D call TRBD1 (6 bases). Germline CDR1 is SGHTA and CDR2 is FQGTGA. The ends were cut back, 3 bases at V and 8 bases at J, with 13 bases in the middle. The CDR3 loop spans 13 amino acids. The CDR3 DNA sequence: TGTGCCAGCAGCTTGCCAGGGGTGGGAGGCTACACCTTC. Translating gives CASSLPGVGGYTF. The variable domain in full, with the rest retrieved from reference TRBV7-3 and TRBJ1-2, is GAGVSQTPSNKVTEKGKYVELRCDPISGHTALYWYRQSLGQGPEFLIYFQGTGAADDSGLPNDRFFAVRPEGSVSTLKIQRTERGDSAVYLCASSLPGVGGYTFGSGTRLTVV.

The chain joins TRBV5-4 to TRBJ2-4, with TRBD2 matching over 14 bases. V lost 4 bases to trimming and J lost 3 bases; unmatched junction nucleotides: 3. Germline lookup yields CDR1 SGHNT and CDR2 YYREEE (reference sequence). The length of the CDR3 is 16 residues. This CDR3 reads CASSRGLAGDKNIQYF. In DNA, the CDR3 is TGTGCCAGCAGCAGGGGACTAGCGGGGGACAAAAACATTCAGTACTTC.

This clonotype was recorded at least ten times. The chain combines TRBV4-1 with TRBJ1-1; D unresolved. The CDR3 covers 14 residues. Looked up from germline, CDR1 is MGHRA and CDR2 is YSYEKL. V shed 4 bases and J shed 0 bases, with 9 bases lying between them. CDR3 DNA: TGCGCCAGCAGCCTAAGGGCGTTGAACACTGAAGCTTTCTTT. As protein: CASSLRALNTEAFF.

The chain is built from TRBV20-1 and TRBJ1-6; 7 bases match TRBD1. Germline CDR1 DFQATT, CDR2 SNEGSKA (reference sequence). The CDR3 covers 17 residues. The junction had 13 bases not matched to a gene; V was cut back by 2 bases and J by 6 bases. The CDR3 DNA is TGCAGTGCTAGATCGGGAGGACAGGCTGGGGGTAATTCACCCCTCCACTTT. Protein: CSARSGGQAGGNSPLHF.

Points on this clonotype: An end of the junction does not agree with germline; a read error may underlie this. The CDR3 sequence: CVSWEGGYTF. The CDR3 region has the DNA TGTGTCAGCTGGGAGGGCGGCTACACCTTC. The rearrangement joins TRBV6-6 to TRBJ1-2, with unresolved D. The V gene's germline CDR1 is MNHNY and CDR2 SVGAGI (reference sequence). The CDR3 is 10 amino acids.

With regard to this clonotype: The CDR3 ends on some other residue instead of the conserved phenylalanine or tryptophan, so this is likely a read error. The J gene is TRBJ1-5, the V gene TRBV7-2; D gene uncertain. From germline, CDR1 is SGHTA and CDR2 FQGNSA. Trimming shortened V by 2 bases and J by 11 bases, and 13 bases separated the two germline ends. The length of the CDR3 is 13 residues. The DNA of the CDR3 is TGTGCCAGCAGCTTAAACAGCGACCGGGCCCAGCATCTT. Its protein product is CASSLNSDRAQHL.

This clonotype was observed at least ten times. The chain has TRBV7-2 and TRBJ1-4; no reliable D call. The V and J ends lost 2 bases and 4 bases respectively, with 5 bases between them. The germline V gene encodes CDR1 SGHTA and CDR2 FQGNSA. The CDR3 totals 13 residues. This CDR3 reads CASSLSVNEKLFF. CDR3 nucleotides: TGTGCCAGCAGCTTATCTGTTAATGAAAAACTGTTTTTT.

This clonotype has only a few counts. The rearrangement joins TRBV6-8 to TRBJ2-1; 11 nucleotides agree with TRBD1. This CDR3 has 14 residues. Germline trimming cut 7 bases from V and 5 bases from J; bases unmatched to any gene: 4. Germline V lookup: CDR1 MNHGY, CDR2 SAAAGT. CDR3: CASTRGQGDNEQFF. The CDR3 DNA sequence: TGTGCCAGCACCAGGGGACAGGGGGACAATGAGCAGTTCTTC.

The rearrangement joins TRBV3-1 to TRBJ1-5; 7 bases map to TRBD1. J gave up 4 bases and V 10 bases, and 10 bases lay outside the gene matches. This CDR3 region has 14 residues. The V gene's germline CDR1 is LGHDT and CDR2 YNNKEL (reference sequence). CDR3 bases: TGTGCCACCTCACAGGGGAGGGATAATCAGCCCCAGCATTTT. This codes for CATSQGRDNQPQHF. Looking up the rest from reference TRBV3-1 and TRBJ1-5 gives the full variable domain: DTAVSQTPKYLVTQMGNDKSIKCEQNLGHDTMYWYKQDSKKFLKIMFSYNNKELIINETVPNRFSPKSPDKAHLNLHINSLELGDSAVYFCATSQGRDNQPQHFGDGTRLSIL.

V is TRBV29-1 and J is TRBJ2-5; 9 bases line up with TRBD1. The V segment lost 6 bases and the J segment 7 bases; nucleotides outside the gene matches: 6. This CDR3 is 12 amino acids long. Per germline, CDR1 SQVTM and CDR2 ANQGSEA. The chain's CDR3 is CSVATGGGTQYF. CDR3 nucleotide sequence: TGCAGCGTCGCGACAGGGGGAGGGACCCAGTACTTC.

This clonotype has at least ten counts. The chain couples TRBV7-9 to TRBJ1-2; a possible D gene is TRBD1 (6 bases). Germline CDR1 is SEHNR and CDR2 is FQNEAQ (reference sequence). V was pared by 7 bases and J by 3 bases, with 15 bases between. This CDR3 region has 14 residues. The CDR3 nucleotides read TGTGCCAGCACCTCATCAGGGGCTTACTATGGCTACACCTTC. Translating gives CASTSSGAYYGYTF.